This note documents a single T cell receptor (beta chain) sequence. The CDR3 is made up of 16 amino acids. Germline CDR1 is SGDLS and CDR2 is YYNGEE. V gave up 2 bases and J gave up 0 bases; unmatched junction bases: 5. The sample is drawn from a study of blood T cell repertoires in COVID-19. As processed by the authors: Using reference gene primer amplification, nucleated cell counts were estimated. Using immunoSEQ multiplex PCR, the repertoire was profiled, and TCRdb retains in-frame clones only, with some absent. That table is the source of V, J and clone size, and D and trimming were worked out from the DNA. The data contain roughly 79,000 clones, around 80% of them singletons.

The chain employs TRBV9 and TRBJ2-7; 10 positions match TRBD1. The TCR was taken from a man aged 55 to 69 with active or convalescent COVID-19. Sequences were obtained from peripheral blood. CDR3 nucleotide sequence: TGTGCCAGCAGCGTGGGACAGGGGATAGGCTCCTACGAGCAGTACTTC. This translates into CASSVGQGIGSYEQYF.